The 19 T cell receptor beta chains reported below all come from one sample, sequenced in a study of T cell changes during pregnancy in multiple sclerosis. Repertoires were generated with immunoSEQ multiplex PCR, while TCRdb's copy carries only in-frame clones and drops some. This table has over 80,000 clones, about nine tenths appearing once. Material: peripheral blood, obtained in the second trimester of pregnancy. Every receptor here comes from a female donor in good health, enrolled as a control in a pregnancy study.

This chain uses TRBV9 with TRBJ2-7, with D possibly TRBD2 on 5 matching bases. This CDR3 comprises 15 residues. V was pared by 0 bases and J by 2 bases, with 12 bases between. The germline CDR1 and CDR2 sequences are SGDLS and YYNGEE. The DNA for the CDR3 is TGTGCCAGCAGCGTAGGGGGTGGGAGTGCCTACGAGCAGTACTTC. This codes for CASSVGGGSAYEQYF.

The rearrangement links TRBV4-1 to TRBJ1-5, with D perhaps TRBD1 (6 bases). Germline CDR1 reads MGHRA; CDR2 reads YSYEKL. Trimming shortened V by 1 base and J by 3 bases, and 13 bases separated the two germline ends. The CDR3 sequence is 16 residues long. The CDR3 is CASSQVRGQFNQPQHF. CDR3 nucleotide sequence: TGCGCCAGCAGCCAAGTTCGAGGACAGTTCAATCAGCCCCAGCATTTT.

The chain recombines TRBV5-1 with TRBJ2-3; TRBD1 is a possible D gene (6 bases). The CDR3 has 17 residues. In germline, CDR1 is SGHRS, CDR2 YFSETQ. The V and J ends lost 0 bases and 0 bases respectively, with 14 bases between them. Here the CDR3 reads CASSLGFRGVSTDTQYF. In DNA form, the CDR3 reads TGCGCCAGCAGCTTGGGTTTCAGGGGCGTAAGCACAGATACGCAGTATTTT. The full variable domain, its missing parts supplied by reference TRBV5-1 and TRBJ2-3, is KAGVTQTPRYLIKTRGQQVTLSCSPISGHRSVSWYQQTPGQGLQFLFEYFSETQRNKGNFPGRFSGRQFSNSRSEMNVSTLELGDSALYLCASSLGFRGVSTDTQYFGPGTRLTVL.

This chain joins TRBV30 and TRBJ2-7; D is ambiguous. This CDR3 region has 14 residues. Per the germline V gene, CDR1 is GTSNPN and CDR2 is SVGIG (reference sequence). Trimming shortened V by 0 bases and J by 5 bases, and 14 bases separated the two germline ends. In DNA form, the CDR3 reads TGTGCCTGGAGTGTACTCCGGCAGGCAAACGAGCAGTACTTC. It codes for CAWSVLRQANEQYF.

The V and J genes are TRBV18 and TRBJ2-7, with 10 positions matching TRBD1. Trimming took 3 bases from V and 9 from J; bases not matched to a gene: 11. CDR3 length equals 15 residues. In germline, CDR1 is KGHSH, CDR2 LQKENI. CDR3 amino acids: CASSPPRDRGFGQYF. Here the CDR3 DNA reads TGTGCCAGCTCACCGCCCCGGGACAGGGGTTTTGGGCAGTACTTC.

The V gene is TRBV2, the J gene TRBJ1-5; D gene ambiguous. The germline V and J ends were trimmed by 3 bases and 6 bases, with 9 bases remaining between them. This CDR3 comprises 13 residues. Germline loops: CDR1 SNHLY, CDR2 FYNNEI. The CDR3: CASSDRAGQPQHF. CDR3 coding DNA: TGTGCCAGCAGTGACCGAGCTGGTCAGCCCCAGCATTTT.

The genes are TRBV15 and TRBJ2-2, with TRBD1 as a possible D gene (6 bases). Between the trimmed V and J ends, which lost 0 bases and 4 bases, there was a span of 12 bases. Germline V CDR1 and CDR2: LNHNV, YYDKDF (reference sequence). The CDR3 has 16 residues. The CDR3 bases are TGTGCCACCAGCAGAGACAGGACAGTCACCACCGGGGAGCTGTTTTTT. It yields the protein CATSRDRTVTTGELFF.

J is TRBJ2-1 and V is TRBV28, with no clear D. The CDR3 covers 14 residues. CDR1 and CDR2 from the germline V gene are MDHEN and SYDVKM. The V end was cut by 5 bases, the J end by 0 bases, with 8 bases between. In DNA form, the CDR3 reads TGTGCCAGCAGTCCGGGTTACTCCTACAATGAGCAGTTCTTC. Encoded protein: CASSPGYSYNEQFF.

The chain couples TRBV6-5 to TRBJ1-2; D may be TRBD1 (6 bases). Germline V CDR1 and CDR2: MNHEY, SVGAGI. V was pared by 8 bases and J by 13 bases, with 23 bases between. The length of the CDR3 is 13 residues. The CDR3 DNA follows: TGTGCCAGCGGTAGGGGGGAGGGGGGTTCCTCCACCTTC. This encodes CASGRGEGGSSTF.

In its sample, this clone was seen once. This chain uses TRBV28 with TRBJ2-7, with D uncertain. V gave up 4 bases and J gave up 3 bases, with 7 bases separating them. There are 12 residues in the CDR3. Germline lookup yields CDR1 MDHEN and CDR2 SYDVKM. The CDR3 DNA reads TGTGCCAGCAGTTCCCGACACTACGAGCAGTACTTC. Its protein is CASSSRHYEQYF.

This clone occurred a few times. The rearrangement links TRBV9 to TRBJ1-4; the D gene is possibly TRBD1 (5 bases). The CDR3 is made up of 14 amino acids. Germline lookup yields CDR1 SGDLS and CDR2 YYNGEE. V was clipped by 3 bases and J by 6 bases, with 12 bases between them. For the CDR3, the DNA is TGTGCCAGCAGCGCTACAGGAAATTATGAAAAACTGTTTTTT. Translation: CASSATGNYEKLFF.

This rearrangement joins TRBV11-2 to TRBJ1-2; TRBD1 agrees at 9 bases. The CDR3 length is 14 residues. The germline V gene has CDR1 SGHAT and CDR2 FQNNGV. V lost 3 bases, J lost 7 bases, and 6 bases stayed unmatched. CDR3 amino acids: CASSFEQGAGGYTF. CDR3 nucleotides: TGTGCCAGCAGCTTTGAACAGGGGGCGGGTGGCTACACCTTC.

The chain joins TRBV19 to TRBJ1-1; D possibly corresponds to TRBD1 (5 bases). The CDR3 covers 15 residues. V was pared by 6 bases and J by 0 bases, with 14 bases between. Looked up from germline, CDR1 is LNHDA and CDR2 is SQIVND (reference sequence). The CDR3 sequence is CASSLNPRVNTEAFF. Written as DNA, the CDR3 is TGTGCCAGTAGCCTAAACCCCAGGGTGAACACTGAAGCTTTCTTT.

The rearrangement links TRBV28 to TRBJ1-2; no firm D call. Trimming left V 8 bases short and J 0 bases short, with 4 bases between. Looked up from germline, CDR1 is MDHEN and CDR2 is SYDVKM. The CDR3 loop spans 11 amino acids. CDR3 DNA: TGTGCCAGCGCGGCTAACTATGGCTACACCTTC. Translated, it gives CASAANYGYTF.

The rearrangement links TRBV5-1 to TRBJ2-1; 8 nucleotides line up with TRBD2. Germline V lookup: CDR1 SGHRS, CDR2 YFSETQ. Unmatched junction bases numbered 8, after V lost 4 bases and J lost 5 bases. The CDR3 contains 15 residues. CDR3 DNA sequence: TGCGCCAGCAGCCGGGGGGGCGGGATCAACAATGAGCAGTTCTTC. This codes for CASSRGGGINNEQFF.

Notes on this clone: The junction departs from the called germline gene at one end, perhaps through a read error. The identical CDR3 is also encoded by other nucleotide sequences in the sample. V is TRBV29-1 and J is TRBJ1-1, with D possibly matching TRBD1 (6 bases). This CDR3 region has 12 residues. Germline CDR1 SQVTM, CDR2 ANQGSEA. The CDR3 loop reads CSVGRGGTEAFF. CDR3 coding DNA: TGCAGCGTTGGTAGGGGGGGCACTGAAGCCTTCTTT.

The chain couples TRBV12-5 to TRBJ2-1; 10 bases are shared with TRBD2. V gave up 2 bases and J gave up 8 bases; unmatched junction bases: 12. The CDR3 consists of 17 residues. The germline V gene has CDR1 LGHNT and CDR2 FRNRAP. CDR3 coding DNA: TGTGCTAGTGGTTTGTCCAACAGCGGGAGGGTAAGGGATGAGCAGTTCTTC. This translates into CASGLSNSGRVRDEQFF.

This clone was seen a handful of times. The CDR3 DNA reads TGTGCCATCAGCCAGACAGGGACTGAAGCTTTCTTT. Protein: CAISQTGTEAFF. V is TRBV10-3 and J is TRBJ1-1; 7 bases map to TRBD1. Losses at the gene ends were 6 bases for V and 5 bases for J; bases not matched to a gene: 3. This CDR3 spans 12 amino acids. The germline V gene encodes CDR1 ENHRY and CDR2 SYGVKD.

The V gene is TRBV29-1, the J gene TRBJ2-1; D possibly corresponds to TRBD1 (6 bases). CDR1 SQVTM and CDR2 ANQGSEA come from the germline V gene. The CDR3 has 14 residues. Trimming cost V 5 bases and J 9 bases, with 20 bases left between them. The CDR3 region has the DNA TGCAGCGTTCTACAGGGAAAATGGGGATCTGAGCAGTTCTTC. It encodes CSVLQGKWGSEQFF.